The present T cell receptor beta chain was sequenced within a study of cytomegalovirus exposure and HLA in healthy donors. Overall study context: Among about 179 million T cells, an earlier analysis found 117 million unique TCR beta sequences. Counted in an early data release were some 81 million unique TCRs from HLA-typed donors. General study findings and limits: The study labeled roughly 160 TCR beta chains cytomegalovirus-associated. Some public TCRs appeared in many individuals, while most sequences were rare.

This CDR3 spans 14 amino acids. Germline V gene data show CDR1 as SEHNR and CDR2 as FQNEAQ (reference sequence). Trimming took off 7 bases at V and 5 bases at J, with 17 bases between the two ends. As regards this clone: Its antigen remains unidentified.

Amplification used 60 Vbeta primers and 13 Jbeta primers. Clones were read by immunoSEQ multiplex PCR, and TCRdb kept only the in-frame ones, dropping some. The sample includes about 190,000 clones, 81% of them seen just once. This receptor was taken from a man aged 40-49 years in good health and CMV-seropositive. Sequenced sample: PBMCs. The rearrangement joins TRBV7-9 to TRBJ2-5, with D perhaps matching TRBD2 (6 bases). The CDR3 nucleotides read TGTGCCAGCACCCGGAGGGATCCGCATGAGACCCAGTACTTC. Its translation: CASTRRDPHETQYF.